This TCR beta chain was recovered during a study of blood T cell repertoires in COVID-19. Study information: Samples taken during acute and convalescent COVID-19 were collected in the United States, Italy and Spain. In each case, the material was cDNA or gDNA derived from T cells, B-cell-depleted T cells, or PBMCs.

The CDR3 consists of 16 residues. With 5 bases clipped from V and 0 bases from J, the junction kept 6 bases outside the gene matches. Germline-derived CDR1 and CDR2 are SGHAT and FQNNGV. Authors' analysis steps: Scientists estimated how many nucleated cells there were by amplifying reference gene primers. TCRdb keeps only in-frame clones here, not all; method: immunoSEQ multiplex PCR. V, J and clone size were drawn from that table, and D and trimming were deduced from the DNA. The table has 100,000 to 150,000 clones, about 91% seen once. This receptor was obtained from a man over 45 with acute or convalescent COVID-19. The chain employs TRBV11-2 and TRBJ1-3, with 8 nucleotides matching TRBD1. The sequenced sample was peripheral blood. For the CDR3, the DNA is TGTGCCAGCAGCGTGGACAGGGTGAGCTCTGGAAACACCATATATTTT. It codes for CASSVDRVSSGNTIYF.